The present T cell receptor beta chain was sequenced within a study of memory B cells and T cells in multiple sclerosis. Stimulus-free culture yielded autoproliferating CFSE-dim and non-proliferating CFSE-high T cells, each sequenced separately. Replicate wells were pooled after 6 to 8 days of stimulus-free culture of 40 million to 65 million CFSE-labeled PBMCs. PBMCs were labeled with around 0.5 uM CFSE and cultured without exogenous stimuli. This CDR3 spans 12 amino acids. V was cut by 1 base and J by 4 bases, with 3 bases left in between. Germline V gene data show CDR1 as SGHNT and CDR2 as YYREEE (reference sequence). The protocol was immunoSEQ multiplex PCR, while the TCRdb copy is restricted to in-frame clones and leaves out a portion. The sample consists of 32,000 or so clones, roughly 88% of them appearing once. Comments on this clone: Its cognate antigen is unknown.

The sequence was obtained from a human donor with multiple sclerosis. What was sequenced was PBMCs from blood kept in culture. This chain uses TRBV5-4 with TRBJ1-3; D remains ambiguous. CDR3 DNA sequence: TGTGCCAGCAGCTTGTCCGGAAACACCATATATTTT. Its protein product is CASSLSGNTIYF.